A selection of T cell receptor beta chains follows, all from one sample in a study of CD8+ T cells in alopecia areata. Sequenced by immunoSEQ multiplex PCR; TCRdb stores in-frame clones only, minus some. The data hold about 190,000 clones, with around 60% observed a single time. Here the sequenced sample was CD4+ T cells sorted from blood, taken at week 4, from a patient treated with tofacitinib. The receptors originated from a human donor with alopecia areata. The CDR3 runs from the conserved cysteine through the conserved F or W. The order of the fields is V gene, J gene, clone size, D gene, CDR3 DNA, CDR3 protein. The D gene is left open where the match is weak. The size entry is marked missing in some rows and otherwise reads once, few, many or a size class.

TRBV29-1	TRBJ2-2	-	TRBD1	TGCAGCGTGGTGCGACAGGGGGTGAACACCGGGGAGCTGTTTTTT	CSVVRQGVNTGELFF
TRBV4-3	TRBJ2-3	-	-	TGCGCCAGCAGCCAAGAACGGGGGGCAGGGGGGGCAGATACGCAGTATTTT	CASSQERGAGGADTQYF
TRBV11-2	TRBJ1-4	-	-	TGTGCCAGCAGCACTCGACAGACAACTAATGAAAAACTGTTTTTT	CASSTRQTTNEKLFF
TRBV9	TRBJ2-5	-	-	TGTGCCAGCAGCGTAGGGGCCTTGGAGACCCAGTACTTC	CASSVGALETQYF
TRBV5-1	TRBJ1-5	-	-	TGCGCCAGCAGCCTCGCCGGTGGCAATCAGCCCCAGCATTTT	CASSLAGGNQPQHF
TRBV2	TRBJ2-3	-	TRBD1	TGTGCCAGCACGATTAGGACAGGGGGAGGAGTTGGTTACACAGATACGCAGTATTTT	CASTIRTGGGVGYTDTQYF
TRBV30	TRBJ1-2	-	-	TGTGCCTGGAGTGCCCTGGCGCGGAACTATGGCTACACCTTC	CAWSALARNYGYTF
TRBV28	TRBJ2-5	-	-	TGTGCCAGCAGTTTATCTCCTGGGGTAGGGTCAGAGACCCAGTACTTC	CASSLSPGVGSETQYF
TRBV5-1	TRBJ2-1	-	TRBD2	TGCGCCAGCAGCTTCTCGGTGCCGGGACTAACAACCTACAATGAGCAGTTCTTC	CASSFSVPGLTTYNEQFF
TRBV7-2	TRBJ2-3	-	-	TGTGCCAGCAGCCCACCCAATGGCGCTCAGAGCACAGATACGCAGTATTTT	CASSPPNGAQSTDTQYF
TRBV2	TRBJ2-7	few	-	TGTGCCAGCACCGAAATCGGGGGCAGCGAGCAGTACTTC	CASTEIGGSEQYF
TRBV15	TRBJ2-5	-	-	TGTGCCACCAGCAGAGAGGGACGAGCTTCCCGGGAGACCCAGTACTTC	CATSREGRASRETQYF
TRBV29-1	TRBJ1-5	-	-	TGCAGCGTTTTAGAAGATTTCAATCAGCCCCAGCATTTT	CSVLEDFNQPQHF
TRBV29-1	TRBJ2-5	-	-	TGCAGCGTTGAAGCGACCAGGCGAGAGACCCAGTACTTC	CSVEATRRETQYF
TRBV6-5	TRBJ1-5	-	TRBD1	TGTGCTTCAAGGGGGCGAAACAATCAGCCCCAGCATTTT	CASRGRNNQPQHF
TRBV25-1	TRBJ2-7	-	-	TGTGCCAGCAGTGAATCTGGCGTCCTACCCTACGAGCAGTACTTC	CASSESGVLPYEQYF
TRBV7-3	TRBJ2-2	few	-	TGTGCCAGCAGCGTCACTCCGCCTAGCGCAACGAACACCGGGGAGCTGTTTTTT	CASSVTPPSATNTGELFF
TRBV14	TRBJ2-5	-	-	TGTGCCAGCAGCCAGGACTGGGACAATGAGACCCAGTACTTC	CASSQDWDNETQYF
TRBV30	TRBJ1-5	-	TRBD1	TGTGCCTGGAGTTTGACAGGGGGACAGCCCCAGCATTTT	CAWSLTGGQPQHF
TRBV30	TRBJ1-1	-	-	TGTGCCTGGAGTGTACAGGGTTACACTGAAGCTTTCTTT	CAWSVQGYTEAFF
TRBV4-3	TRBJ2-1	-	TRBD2	TGCGCCAGCAGCCAAGAAATAGCGGGATGGGGTGAGCAGTTCTTC	CASSQEIAGWGEQFF
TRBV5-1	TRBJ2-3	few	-	TGCGCCAGCGCCCTTTTTGGAGATACGCAGTATTTT	CASALFGDTQYF
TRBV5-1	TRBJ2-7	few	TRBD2	TGCGCCAGCAGCGGCGGCCCTCAGCGGGAGGCCTACGAGCAGTACTTC	CASSGGPQREAYEQYF
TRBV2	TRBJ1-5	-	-	TGTGCCAGCAATGAAAGGAGCAGCAATCAGCCCCAGCATTTT	CASNERSSNQPQHF